Below, 9 T cell receptor beta chains from the same sample are listed, as sequenced in a study of CD8 T cells in ankylosing spondylitis. TCRdb recomputed calls from the 5' RACE reads with MiXCR, one row per CDR3 protein. The sample records around 120,000 distinct CDR3 sequences, roughly 13% being singletons. Material: blood, either unsorted or a sorted T cell fraction (not recorded which). Receptors were obtained from a female donor with ankylosing spondylitis or in good health (not recorded which).

This CDR3 is CASSIYSGRGNQPQHF. The DNA of the CDR3 is TGTGCCAGTAGTATTTACTCCGGTAGGGGCAATCAGCCCCAGCATTTT. The chain has TRBV19 and TRBJ1-5; D uncertain. Germline loops: CDR1 LNHDA, CDR2 SQIVND (reference sequence). This CDR3 spans 16 amino acids. V was trimmed by 3 bases and J by 2 bases, leaving 14 bases between them.

About this clonotype itself: A much more abundant neighbour one base away suggests this may be a read error. The rearrangement links TRBV14 to TRBJ2-3; TRBD2 matches at 15 bases. The CDR3 consists of 18 residues. Germline lookup yields CDR1 SGHDN and CDR2 FVKESK. The CDR3 spells CVSSLGLAGGRSTDTQYF. CDR3 DNA: TGTGTCAGCAGCCTCGGACTAGCGGGGGGGCGGAGCACAGATACGCAGTATTTT.

This clonotype was picked up one time. Its ends do not fully match the called genes, so a read error is possible. This chain links TRBV10-3 with TRBJ2-1; D may be TRBD1 or TRBD2 (6 bases each). Per germline, CDR1 ENHRY and CDR2 SYGVKD. The CDR3 runs 14 residues. The CDR3 loop is CAISEIGGYNDQFF. DNA of the CDR3: TGTGCCATCAGTGAGATAGGGGGGTACAATGACCAGTTCTTC.

This clonotype occurred a few times. The V and J genes are TRBV24-1 and TRBJ2-2, with D possibly matching TRBD1 (5 bases). The V gene's germline CDR1 is KGHDR and CDR2 SFDVKD. The CDR3 length is 15 residues. The V gene lost 4 bases and the J gene lost 1 base, with 9 bases spanning the gap. The CDR3 sequence: CATSDTQGNTGELFF. CDR3 DNA sequence: TGTGCCACCAGTGACACGCAGGGGAACACCGGGGAGCTGTTTTTT.

This clonotype was counted ten times or more. V is TRBV20-1 and J is TRBJ2-3; perhaps TRBD2 as D (6 bases). The CDR3 is 14 residues long. V was pared by 3 bases and J by 3 bases, with 13 bases between. CDR1 is DFQATT, CDR2 SNEGSKA, per germline (reference sequence). CDR3 protein: CSASDGGATDTQYF. The CDR3, as DNA: TGCAGTGCTAGCGATGGCGGGGCGACAGATACGCAGTATTTT.

At least ten counts were recorded for this clonotype. V gene TRBV5-1 combines with J gene TRBJ2-7, with a possible D match to TRBD2 (6 bases). The CDR3 runs to 14 residues. Germline V CDR1 and CDR2: SGHRS, YFSETQ. Trimming removed 4 bases from V and 2 bases from J, with 13 bases in between. In DNA form, the CDR3 reads TGCGCCAGCAGCACGGGGAGGATGACCTACGAGCAGTACTTC. This encodes CASSTGRMTYEQYF.

This clonotype occurred many times. This chain links TRBV12-3 or TRBV12-4 with TRBJ1-2; D not certain. V was trimmed by 2 bases and J by 2 bases, leaving 6 bases between them. The CDR3 is made up of 13 amino acids. In DNA form, the CDR3 reads TGTGCCAGCAGTTTAAATGTCAACTATGGCTACACCTTC. Translating gives CASSLNVNYGYTF.

This clonotype was counted between two and nine times. V and J are TRBV12-3 or TRBV12-4 and TRBJ2-1; TRBD2 matches 8 bases. Trimming at V came to 6 bases and at J to 1 base, leaving 5 bases not matched to a gene. The CDR3 is made up of 15 amino acids. The DNA of the CDR3 is TGTGCCAGCAGCCCCGGGACTAGGTCCTACAATGAGCAGTTCTTC. Residues: CASSPGTRSYNEQFF.

This clonotype was seen repeatedly, ten times or more. The CDR3 protein is CASSLIQVTGELFF. DNA of the CDR3: TGCGCCAGCAGCCTTATACAGGTGACCGGGGAGCTGTTTTTT. The V and J genes are TRBV5-1 and TRBJ2-2, with D perhaps matching TRBD1 (5 bases). Germline loops: CDR1 SGHRS, CDR2 YFSETQ. The CDR3 contains 14 residues. V lost 4 bases, J lost 5 bases, and 12 bases lay in between.